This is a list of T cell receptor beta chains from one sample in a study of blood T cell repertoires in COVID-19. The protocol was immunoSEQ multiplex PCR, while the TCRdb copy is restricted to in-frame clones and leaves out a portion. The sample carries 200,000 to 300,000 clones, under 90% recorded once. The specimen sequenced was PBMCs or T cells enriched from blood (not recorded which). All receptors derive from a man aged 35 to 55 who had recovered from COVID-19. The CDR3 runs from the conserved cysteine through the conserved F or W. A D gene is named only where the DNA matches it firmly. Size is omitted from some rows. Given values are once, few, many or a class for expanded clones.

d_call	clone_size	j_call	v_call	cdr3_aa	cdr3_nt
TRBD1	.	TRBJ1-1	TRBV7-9	CASSLDLWGQGARRAFF	TGTGCCAGCAGCTTAGACTTATGGGGACAGGGGGCGCGTCGAGCTTTCTTT
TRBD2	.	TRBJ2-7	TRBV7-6	CASSLGLASYEQYF	TGTGCCAGCAGCTTAGGACTAGCGTCCTACGAGCAGTACTTC
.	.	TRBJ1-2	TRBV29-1	CSVLSGGSWTF	TGCAGCGTTCTCTCTGGGGGGTCATGGACCTTC
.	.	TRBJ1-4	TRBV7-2	CASSLGRGNEKLFF	TGTGCCAGCAGTTTAGGCAGGGGCAATGAAAAACTGTTTTTT
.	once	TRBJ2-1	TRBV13	CASSPPTSQSYNEQFF	TGTGCCAGCAGCCCCCCAACTAGCCAGTCATACAATGAGCAGTTCTTC
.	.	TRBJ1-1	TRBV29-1	CSVEDDRRGAFF	TGCAGCGTTGAAGATGACCGGAGGGGCGCTTTCTTT
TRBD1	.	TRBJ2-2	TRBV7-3	CASSSRTGHTGELFF	TGTGCCAGCAGCTCCCGGACAGGGCACACCGGGGAGCTGTTTTTT
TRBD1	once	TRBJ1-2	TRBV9	CASSAAGTEGGYTF	TGTGCCAGCAGCGCCGCTGGGACAGAGGGCGGCTACACCTTC
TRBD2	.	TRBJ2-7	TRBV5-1	CASSRTIAGDYEQYF	TGCGCCAGCAGCAGAACAATAGCGGGAGATTATGAGCAGTACTTC
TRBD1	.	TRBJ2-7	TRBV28	CASSTRTGSYEQYF	TGTGCCAGCAGTACCCGGACAGGGTCCTACGAGCAGTACTTC
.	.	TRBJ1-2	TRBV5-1	CASSATETIYGYTF	TGCGCCAGCAGTGCCACAGAAACCATCTATGGCTACACCTTC
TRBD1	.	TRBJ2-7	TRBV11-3	CASSLVGTGGEQYF	TGTGCCAGCAGCTTAGTCGGGACAGGAGGCGAGCAGTACTTC
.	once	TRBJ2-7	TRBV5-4	CASSLVGAGSYEQYF	TGTGCCAGCAGCTTGGTGGGGGCGGGCTCCTACGAGCAGTACTTC
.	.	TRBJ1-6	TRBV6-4	CASSVVEGGNSPLHF	TGTGCCAGCAGCGTGGTGGAAGGGGGTAATTCACCCCTCCACTTT
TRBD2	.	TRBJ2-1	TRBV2	CASSERAGAAYNEQFF	TGTGCCAGCAGTGAACGAGCGGGAGCTGCCTACAATGAGCAGTTCTTC
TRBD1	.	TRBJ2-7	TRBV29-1	CSVEGQRYEQYF	TGCAGCGTTGAGGGACAGCGCTACGAGCAGTACTTC
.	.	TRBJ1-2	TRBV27	CASAESGTRAGYTF	TGTGCCAGCGCCGAAAGCGGGACCCGGGCTGGCTACACCTTC
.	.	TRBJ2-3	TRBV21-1	CASSRDRGTPPAGDTQYF	TGTGCCAGCAGCCGAGACCGGGGGACCCCCCCTGCTGGAGATACGCAGTATTTT
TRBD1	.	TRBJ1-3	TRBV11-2	CASSLVRGRTGNTIYF	TGTGCCAGCAGCTTAGTTAGGGGGCGGACTGGAAACACCATATATTTT
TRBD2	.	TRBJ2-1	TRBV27	CASRLAGAFEQFF	TGTGCCAGCCGACTAGCGGGGGCTTTTGAGCAGTTCTTC
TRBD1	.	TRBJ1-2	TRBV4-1	CASSQEGTVANYGYTF	TGCGCCAGCAGCCAAGAGGGGACAGTGGCTAACTATGGCTACACCTTC
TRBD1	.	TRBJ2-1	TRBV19	CASSRTGVDEQFF	TGTGCCAGTAGCCGGACAGGGGTAGATGAGCAGTTCTTC
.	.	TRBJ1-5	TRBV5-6	CASSSLGLGPQHF	TGTGCCAGCAGCTCCCTGGGCCTGGGGCCCCAGCATTTT
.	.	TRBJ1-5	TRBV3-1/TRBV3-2	CASSLGFLDQPQHF	TGTGCCAGCAGCCTCGGTTTCCTCGATCAGCCCCAGCATTTT
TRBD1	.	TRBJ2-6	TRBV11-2	CASSLDQRSRGTAGANVLTF	TGTGCCAGCAGCTTAGACCAGAGATCCAGGGGGACGGCTGGGGCCAACGTCCTGACTTTC
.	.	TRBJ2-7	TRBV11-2	CASRRDSHYEQYF	TGTGCCAGCCGCAGGGATTCCCACTACGAGCAGTACTTC
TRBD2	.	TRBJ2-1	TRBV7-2	CASSLNGGGGVNEQFF	TGTGCCAGCAGCTTAAACGGTGGCGGGGGGGTCAATGAGCAGTTCTTC
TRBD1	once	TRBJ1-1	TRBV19	CASSIQGEGTEAFF	TGTGCCAGTAGTATTCAGGGGGAAGGGACTGAAGCTTTCTTT
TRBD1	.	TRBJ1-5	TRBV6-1	CASSVWTGGARLPQHF	TGTGCCAGCAGTGTCTGGACAGGGGGCGCACGCTTGCCCCAGCATTTT
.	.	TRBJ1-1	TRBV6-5	CATESRGTEAFF	TGTGCCACCGAGAGTAGAGGGACTGAAGCTTTCTTT
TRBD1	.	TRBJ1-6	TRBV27	CASNNDRGFSPLHF	TGTGCCAGCAACAACGACAGGGGATTTTCACCCCTCCACTTT
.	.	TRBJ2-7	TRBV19	CASTRGTNLREQYF	TGTGCCAGTACTAGGGGTACTAACCTACGCGAGCAGTACTTC
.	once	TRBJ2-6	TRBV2	CASSFGGATSGANVLTF	TGTGCCAGCAGTTTTGGAGGGGCGACTTCTGGGGCCAACGTCCTGACTTTC
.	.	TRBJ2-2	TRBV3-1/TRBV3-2	CASSQGLAGTGELFF	TGTGCCAGCAGCCAAGGGCTAGCCGGGACCGGGGAGCTGTTTTTT
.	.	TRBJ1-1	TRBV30	CAWSGTRKAFF	TGTGCCTGGAGTGGGACACGCAAAGCTTTCTTT
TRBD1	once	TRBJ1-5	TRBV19	CASSMKFAGGHQPQHF	TGTGCCAGTAGTATGAAATTCGCAGGGGGCCATCAGCCCCAGCATTTT
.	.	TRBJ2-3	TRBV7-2	CASSLDGSPGADTQYF	TGTGCCAGCAGCTTAGACGGGTCCCCGGGGGCAGATACGCAGTATTTT
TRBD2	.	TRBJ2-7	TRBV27	CASSFRRGTSDSYEQYF	TGTGCCAGCAGTTTCCGCCGCGGGACTAGCGACTCCTACGAGCAGTACTTC
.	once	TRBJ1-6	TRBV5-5	CASSYRTDYSPLHF	TGTGCCAGCAGCTACCGGACAGACTATTCACCCCTCCACTTT
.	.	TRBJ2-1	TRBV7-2	CASSPYYPSEQFF	TGTGCCAGCAGCCCGTACTACCCCAGTGAGCAGTTCTTC
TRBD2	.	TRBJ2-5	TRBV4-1	CASSPLGEGSQETQYF	TGCGCCAGCAGCCCCTTGGGGGAGGGGTCCCAAGAGACCCAGTACTTC
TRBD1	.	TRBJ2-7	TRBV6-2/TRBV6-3	CASSYSARQGPSEQYF	TGTGCCAGCAGTTATTCCGCCCGACAGGGTCCAAGCGAGCAGTACTTC
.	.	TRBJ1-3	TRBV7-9	CASSLHRISSGNTIYF	TGTGCCAGCAGCCTCCACAGGATAAGCTCTGGAAACACCATATATTTT
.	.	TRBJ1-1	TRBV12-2	CASRFPEEGLNTEAFF	TGTGCAAGTCGCTTCCCGGAGGAGGGGTTGAACACTGAAGCTTTCTTT
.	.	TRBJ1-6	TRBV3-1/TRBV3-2	CASSLGDQSPLHF	TGTGCCAGCAGCCTCGGGGATCAATCACCCCTCCACTTT
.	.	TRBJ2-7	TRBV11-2	CASSLDSIKLGAYEQYF	TGTGCCAGCAGCTTAGATTCAATCAAGCTTGGTGCCTACGAGCAGTACTTC
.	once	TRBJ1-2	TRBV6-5	CASAVGGTDGYTF	TGTGCCAGCGCAGTTGGTGGCACAGACGGCTACACCTTC